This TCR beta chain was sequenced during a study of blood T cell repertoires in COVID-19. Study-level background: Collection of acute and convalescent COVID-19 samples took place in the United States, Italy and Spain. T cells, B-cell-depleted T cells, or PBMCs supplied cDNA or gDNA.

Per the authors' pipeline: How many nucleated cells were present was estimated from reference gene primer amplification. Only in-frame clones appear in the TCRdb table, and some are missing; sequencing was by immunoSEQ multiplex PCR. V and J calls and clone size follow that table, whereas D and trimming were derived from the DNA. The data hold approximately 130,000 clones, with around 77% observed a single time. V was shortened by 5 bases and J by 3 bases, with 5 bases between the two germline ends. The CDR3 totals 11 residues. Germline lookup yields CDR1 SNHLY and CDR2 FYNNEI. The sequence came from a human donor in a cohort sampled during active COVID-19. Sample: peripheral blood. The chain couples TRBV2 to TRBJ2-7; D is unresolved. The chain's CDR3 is CASSNSYEQYF. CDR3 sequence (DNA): TGTGCCAGCAGTAACAGCTACGAGCAGTACTTC.